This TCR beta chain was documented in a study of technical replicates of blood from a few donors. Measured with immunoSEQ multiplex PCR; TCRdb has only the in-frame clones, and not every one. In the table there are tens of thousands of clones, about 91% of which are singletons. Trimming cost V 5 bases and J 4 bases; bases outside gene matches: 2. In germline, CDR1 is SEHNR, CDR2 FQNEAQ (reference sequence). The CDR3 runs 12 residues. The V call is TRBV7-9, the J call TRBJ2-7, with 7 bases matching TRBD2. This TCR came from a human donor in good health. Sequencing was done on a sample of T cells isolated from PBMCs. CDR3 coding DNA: TGTGCCAGCAGCCCTAGCGGATACGAGCAGTACTTC. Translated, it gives CASSPSGYEQYF.